Below are 18 T cell receptor beta chains sequenced from a single sample in a study of technical replicates of blood from several donors. Generated by immunoSEQ multiplex PCR, the TCRdb table keeps only in-frame clones and is missing some. Here the sample spans tens of thousands of clones, around nine tenths being singletons. The sequenced sample was T cells isolated from PBMCs. The origin of the receptors is a human donor in good health.

This clone was counted a single time. The chain is built from TRBV30 and TRBJ2-2, with TRBD2 identical over 11 bases. The V and J ends lost 2 bases and 4 bases, in that order; junction bases with no gene match: 3. The CDR3 extends over 15 amino acids. Germline V CDR1 and CDR2: GTSNPN, SVGIG (reference sequence). Here the CDR3 reads CAWSKGLAVTGELFF. The CDR3, as DNA: TGTGCCTGGAGTAAGGGACTAGCGGTCACCGGGGAGCTGTTTTTT.

This rearrangement joins TRBV7-8 to TRBJ2-2, with 9 bases aligning to TRBD2. The CDR3 is 15 amino acids. The ends lost 2 bases at V and 7 bases at J; junction bases unmatched: 5. Germline CDR1 reads SGHVS; CDR2 reads FQNEAQ. The CDR3, as DNA: TGTGCCAGCAGCTTAAGTAGCGGGAGCTTCGGGGAGCTGTTTTTT. Encoded protein: CASSLSSGSFGELFF.

The chain couples TRBV2 to TRBJ2-7; 9 bases align to TRBD1. V was clipped by 7 bases and J by 1 base; unmatched bases: 11. The CDR3 has 16 amino acids. Looked up from germline, CDR1 is SNHLY and CDR2 is FYNNEI. The CDR3 DNA reads TGTGCCAGCAAGATCTTACAGGGGGCTGGGTCCTACGAGCAGTACTTC. Amino acids: CASKILQGAGSYEQYF.

A single count supports this clone. As DNA, the CDR3 is TGTGCCAGCAGTGACACAGCGGGAGGGCCTTTGGTGTATTTT. It yields the protein CASSDTAGGPLVYF. The V call is TRBV6-4, the J call TRBJ2-3, with TRBD2 matching over 10 bases. The CDR3 extends over 14 amino acids. CDR1 and CDR2 (germline): MRHNA, SNTAGT. V was pared by 2 bases and J by 14 bases, with 10 bases of the junction left unmatched.

The chain is built from TRBV5-4 and TRBJ1-1, with 8 bases matching TRBD1. The CDR3 sequence is 13 residues long. J gave up 5 bases and V 4 bases, and 4 bases lay outside the gene matches. Germline CDR1 SGHNT, CDR2 YYREEE (reference sequence). CDR3 in DNA: TGTGCCAGCAGCCAGGGGGCAGGTACTGAAGCTTTCTTT. It encodes CASSQGAGTEAFF.

The chain has TRBV7-9 and TRBJ2-7, with 10 bases aligning to TRBD1. Germline CDR1 SEHNR, CDR2 FQNEAQ (reference sequence). The CDR3 consists of 16 residues. With V trimmed by 3 bases and J by 1 base, 6 bases remained unmatched. This CDR3 reads CASSFPGTGESYEQYF. CDR3 coding DNA: TGTGCCAGCAGCTTCCCCGGGACAGGGGAATCCTACGAGCAGTACTTC.

The chain combines TRBV5-6 with TRBJ2-7; TRBD1 matches 7 bases. V gave up 4 bases and J gave up 2 bases; unmatched junction bases: 3. CDR3 length equals 13 residues. Germline V gene lookup returns CDR1 SGHDT and CDR2 YYEEEE. CDR3 amino acids: CASSIGGPYEQYF. The CDR3 nucleotides read TGTGCCAGCAGCATAGGGGGCCCCTACGAGCAGTACTTC.

The chain combines TRBV5-1 with TRBJ2-5, with TRBD1 matching 8 bases. V shed 4 bases and J 5 bases; nucleotides not matched to a gene: 4. This CDR3 is built from 13 residues. Germline V gene lookup returns CDR1 SGHRS and CDR2 YFSETQ. The CDR3 loop reads CASSLRDRETQYF. The CDR3 nucleotides read TGCGCCAGCAGCCTCCGGGACAGGGAGACCCAGTACTTC.

The V call is TRBV5-1, the J call TRBJ1-3; a possible D gene is TRBD1 (6 bases). The CDR3 length is 16 residues. Germline assignment: CDR1 SGHRS and CDR2 YFSETQ. Trimming removed 0 bases at V and 0 bases at J, with 10 bases between. The CDR3 reads CASSLGGDTSGNTIYF. CDR3 DNA: TGCGCCAGCAGCTTGGGAGGGGACACCTCTGGAAACACCATATATTTT.

This clone was counted once. V gene TRBV9 combines with J gene TRBJ1-1, with 7 nucleotides matching TRBD1. The length of the CDR3 is 11 residues. Trimming took 5 bases from V and 7 from J; bases not matched to a gene: 2. The germline CDR1 and CDR2 sequences are SGDLS and YYNGEE. The CDR3: CASSRDSEAFF. DNA of the CDR3: TGTGCCAGCAGTCGGGACAGTGAAGCTTTCTTT.

The rearrangement uses TRBV5-1 and TRBJ1-1, with TRBD1 matching 7 bases. This CDR3 is 14 amino acids long. V dropped 5 bases and J dropped 1; count of bases not matched to a gene: 5. Germline CDR1 SGHRS, CDR2 YFSETQ. CDR3 nucleotide sequence: TGCGCCAGCAGTTTTGGACAGGAGAACACTGAAGCTTTCTTT. Encoded protein: CASSFGQENTEAFF.

The chain couples TRBV5-1 to TRBJ1-5; D may be TRBD1 (6 bases). The CDR3 extends over 14 amino acids. CDR1 and CDR2 (germline): SGHRS, YFSETQ. V lost 4 bases and J 8 bases, leaving 16 bases between the germline ends. CDR3 in amino acids: CASSRSGEFEPQHF. The CDR3 region has the DNA TGCGCCAGCAGCCGGTCAGGGGAATTTGAGCCCCAGCATTTT.

This clone was seen only once. V usage is TRBV30 and J usage is TRBJ2-5; 9 bases fit TRBD1. The length of the CDR3 is 14 residues. Germline V lookup: CDR1 GTSNPN, CDR2 SVGIG (reference sequence). J was trimmed by 6 bases and V by 1 base; bases with no gene match: 6. The CDR3 DNA sequence: TGTGCCTGGAGTGAAACCGGGACAGGGAAGACCCAGTACTTC. This encodes CAWSETGTGKTQYF. The full variable domain, in which reference TRBV30 and TRBJ2-5 provide the parts outside the CDR3, is SQTIHQWPATLVQPVGSPLSLECTVEGTSNPNLYWYRQAAGRGLQLLFYSVGIGQISSEVPQNLSASRPQDRQFILSSKKLLLSDSGFYLCAWSETGTGKTQYFGPGTRLLVL.

V and J are TRBV4-3 and TRBJ2-4, with D perhaps matching TRBD2 (6 bases). Germline loops: CDR1 LGHNA, CDR2 YSLEER. This CDR3 region has 15 residues. Trimming shortened V by 4 bases and J by 5 bases, and 15 bases separated the two germline ends. In nucleotides, the CDR3 is TGCGCCAGCAGCCTCTTCACCGGAGGGGAAAACATTCAGTACTTC. This translates into CASSLFTGGENIQYF.

The chain has TRBV27 and TRBJ2-1; the D gene is possibly TRBD1 (5 bases). Germline loops: CDR1 MNHEY, CDR2 SMNVEV (reference sequence). The CDR3 extends over 12 amino acids. Trimming took off 6 bases at V and 8 bases at J, with 11 bases between the two ends. CDR3 DNA sequence: TGTGCCAGCAGGTCAGGGTGGTATGAGCAGTTCTTC. Residues: CASRSGWYEQFF.

The chain has TRBV6-6 and TRBJ1-3, with TRBD1 as a possible D gene (5 bases). The V end lost 7 bases, the J end lost 2 bases, and 12 bases lay between the germline ends. This CDR3 has 14 amino acids. The V gene's germline CDR1 is MNHNY and CDR2 SVGAGI (reference sequence). The CDR3 here is CASKTGGTGNTIYF. CDR3 DNA sequence: TGTGCCAGCAAAACGGGGGGTACTGGAAACACCATATATTTT.

V and J are TRBV4-1 and TRBJ2-7; D ambiguous. CDR1 is MGHRA, CDR2 YSYEKL, per germline. CDR3 length: 15 amino acids. V lost 1 base and J lost 2, with 12 bases in between. Written as DNA, the CDR3 is TGCGCCAGCAGCCAAGGTTCGAACAGAGCCTACGAGCAGTACTTC. This sequence encodes CASSQGSNRAYEQYF.

The J gene is TRBJ1-1, the V gene TRBV10-3; D unclear. The CDR3 length is 15 residues. The V end lost 4 bases, the J end lost 4 bases, and 16 bases lay between the germline ends. The germline V gene has CDR1 ENHRY and CDR2 SYGVKD. The CDR3 region has the DNA TGTGCCATCAGTGTAGCGGGGAGGGAGAGCACTGAAGCTTTCTTT. Translated, it gives CAISVAGRESTEAFF.